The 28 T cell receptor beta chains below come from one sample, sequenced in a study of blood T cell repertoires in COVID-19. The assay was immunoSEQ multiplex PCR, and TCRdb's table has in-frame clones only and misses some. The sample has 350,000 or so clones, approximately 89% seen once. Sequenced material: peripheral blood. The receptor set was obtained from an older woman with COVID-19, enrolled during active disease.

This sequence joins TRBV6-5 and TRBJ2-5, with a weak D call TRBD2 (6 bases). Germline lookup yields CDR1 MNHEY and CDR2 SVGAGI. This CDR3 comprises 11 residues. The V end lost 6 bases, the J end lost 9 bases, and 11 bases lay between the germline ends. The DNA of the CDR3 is TGTGCCAGCAGCTCCGGGACTGCCCAGTACTTC. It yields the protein CASSSGTAQYF.

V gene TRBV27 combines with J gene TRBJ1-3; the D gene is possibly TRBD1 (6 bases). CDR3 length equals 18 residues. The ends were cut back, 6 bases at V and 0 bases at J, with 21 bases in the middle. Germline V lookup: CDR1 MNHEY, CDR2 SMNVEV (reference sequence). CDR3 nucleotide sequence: TGTGCCAGCAGCCTTACCCCTCCGGGACACGTCTCTGGAAACACCATATATTTT. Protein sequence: CASSLTPPGHVSGNTIYF.

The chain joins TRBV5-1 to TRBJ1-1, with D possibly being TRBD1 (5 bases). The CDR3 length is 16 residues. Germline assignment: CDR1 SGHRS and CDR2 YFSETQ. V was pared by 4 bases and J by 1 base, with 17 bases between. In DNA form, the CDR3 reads TGCGCCAGCAGCCCAAAAATGGACACCCCGAACACTGAAGCTTTCTTT. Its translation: CASSPKMDTPNTEAFF.

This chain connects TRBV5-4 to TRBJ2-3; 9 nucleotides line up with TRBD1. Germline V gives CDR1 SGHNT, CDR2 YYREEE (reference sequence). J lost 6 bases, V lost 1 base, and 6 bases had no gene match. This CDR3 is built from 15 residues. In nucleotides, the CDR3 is TGTGCCAGCAGCTTGACAGGGGGCGGGGTGGATACGCAGTATTTT. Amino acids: CASSLTGGGVDTQYF.

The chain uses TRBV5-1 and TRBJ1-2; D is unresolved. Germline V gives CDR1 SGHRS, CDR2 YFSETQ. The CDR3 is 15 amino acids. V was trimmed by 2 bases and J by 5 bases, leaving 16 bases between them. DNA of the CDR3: TGCGCCAGCAGCTTTGGTGAGTGGGCTGGATATGGCTACACCTTC. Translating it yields CASSFGEWAGYGYTF. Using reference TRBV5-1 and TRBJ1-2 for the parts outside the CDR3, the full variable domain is KAGVTQTPRYLIKTRGQQVTLSCSPISGHRSVSWYQQTPGQGLQFLFEYFSETQRNKGNFPGRFSGRQFSNSRSEMNVSTLELGDSALYLCASSFGEWAGYGYTFGSGTRLTVV.

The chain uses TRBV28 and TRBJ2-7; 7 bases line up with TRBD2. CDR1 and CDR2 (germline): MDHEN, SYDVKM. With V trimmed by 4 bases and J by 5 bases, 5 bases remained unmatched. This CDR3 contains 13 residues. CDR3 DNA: TGTGCCAGCAGTTGGGCGGGGGTCCACGAGCAGTACTTC. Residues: CASSWAGVHEQYF.

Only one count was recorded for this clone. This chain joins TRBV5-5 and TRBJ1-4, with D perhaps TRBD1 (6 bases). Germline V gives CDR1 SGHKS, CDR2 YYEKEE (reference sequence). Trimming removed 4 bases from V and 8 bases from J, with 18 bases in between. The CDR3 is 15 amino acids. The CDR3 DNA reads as TGTGCCAGCAGCGTGGGAGGGGCTGGGGGCGAAAAACTGTTTTTT. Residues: CASSVGGAGGEKLFF. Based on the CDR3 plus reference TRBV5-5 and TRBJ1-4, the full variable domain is DAGVTQSPTHLIKTRGQQVTLRCSPISGHKSVSWYQQVLGQGPQFIFQYYEKEERGRGNFPDRFSARQFPNYSSELNVNALLLGDSALYLCASSVGGAGGEKLFFGSGTQLSVL.

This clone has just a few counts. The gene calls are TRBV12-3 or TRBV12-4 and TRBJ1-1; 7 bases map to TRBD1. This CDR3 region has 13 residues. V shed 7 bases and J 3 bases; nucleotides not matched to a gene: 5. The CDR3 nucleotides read TGTGCCAGCAAACTAGACAGGGACACTGAAGCTTTCTTT. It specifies CASKLDRDTEAFF.

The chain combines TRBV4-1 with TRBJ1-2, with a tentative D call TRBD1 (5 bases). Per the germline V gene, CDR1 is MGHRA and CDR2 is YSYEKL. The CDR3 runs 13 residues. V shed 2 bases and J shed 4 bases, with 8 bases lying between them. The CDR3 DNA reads TGCGCCAGCAGCCAACTGACAGCCTATGGCTACACCTTC. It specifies CASSQLTAYGYTF.

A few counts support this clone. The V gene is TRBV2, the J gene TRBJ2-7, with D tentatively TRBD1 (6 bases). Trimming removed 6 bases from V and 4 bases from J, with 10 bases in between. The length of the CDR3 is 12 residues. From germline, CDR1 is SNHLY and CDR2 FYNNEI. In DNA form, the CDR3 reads TGTGCCAGCAGGTCGCAGGGGTACGAGCAGTACTTC. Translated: CASRSQGYEQYF.

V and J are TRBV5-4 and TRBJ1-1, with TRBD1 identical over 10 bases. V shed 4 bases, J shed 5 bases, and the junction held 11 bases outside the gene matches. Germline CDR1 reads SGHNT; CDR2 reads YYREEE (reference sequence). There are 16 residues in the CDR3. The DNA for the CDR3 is TGTGCCAGCAGCAAAGGGACAGGGGCCCGTGTGACTGAAGCTTTCTTT. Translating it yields CASSKGTGARVTEAFF. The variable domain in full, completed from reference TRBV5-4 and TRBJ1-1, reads ETGVTQSPTHLIKTRGQQVTLRCSSQSGHNTVSWYQQALGQGPQFIFQYYREEENGRGNFPPRFSGLQFPNYSSELNVNALELDDSALYLCASSKGTGARVTEAFFGQGTRLTVV.

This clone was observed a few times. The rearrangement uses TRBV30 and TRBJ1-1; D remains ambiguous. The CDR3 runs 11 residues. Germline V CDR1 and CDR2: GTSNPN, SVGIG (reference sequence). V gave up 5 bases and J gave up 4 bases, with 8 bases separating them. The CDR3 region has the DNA TGTGCCTGGGTCGAGGGCACTGAAGCTTTCTTT. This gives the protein CAWVEGTEAFF.

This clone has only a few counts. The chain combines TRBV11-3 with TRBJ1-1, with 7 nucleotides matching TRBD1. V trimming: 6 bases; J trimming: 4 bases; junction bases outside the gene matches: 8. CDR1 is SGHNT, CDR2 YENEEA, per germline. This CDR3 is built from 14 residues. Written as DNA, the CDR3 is TGTGCCAGCAGTCGCTCGTGGGACAGCACTGAAGCTTTCTTT. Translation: CASSRSWDSTEAFF.

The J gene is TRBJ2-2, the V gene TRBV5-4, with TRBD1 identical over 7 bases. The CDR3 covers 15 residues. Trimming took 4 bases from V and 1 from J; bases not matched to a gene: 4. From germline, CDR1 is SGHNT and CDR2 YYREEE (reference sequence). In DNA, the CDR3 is TGTGCCAGCAGCATCCGGGACAGGAACACCGGGGAGCTGTTTTTT. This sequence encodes CASSIRDRNTGELFF.

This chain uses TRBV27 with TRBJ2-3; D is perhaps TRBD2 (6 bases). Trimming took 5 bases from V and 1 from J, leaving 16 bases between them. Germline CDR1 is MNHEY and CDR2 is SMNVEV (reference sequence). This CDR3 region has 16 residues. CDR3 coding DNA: TGTGCCAGCAGTAACTATCTAGGAGGGGGCACAGATACGCAGTATTTT. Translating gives CASSNYLGGGTDTQYF.

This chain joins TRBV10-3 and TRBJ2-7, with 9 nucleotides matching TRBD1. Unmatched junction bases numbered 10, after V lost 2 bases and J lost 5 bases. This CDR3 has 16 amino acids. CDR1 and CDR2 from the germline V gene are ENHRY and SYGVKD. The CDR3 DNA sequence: TGTGCCATCAGTGAGAGGGGACAGGGCCCTTCTCACGAGCAGTACTTC. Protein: CAISERGQGPSHEQYF.

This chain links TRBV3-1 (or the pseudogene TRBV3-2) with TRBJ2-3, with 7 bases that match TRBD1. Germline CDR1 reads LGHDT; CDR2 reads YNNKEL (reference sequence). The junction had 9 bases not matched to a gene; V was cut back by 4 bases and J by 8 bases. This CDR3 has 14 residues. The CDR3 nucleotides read TGTGCCAGCAGCCTTGGACAGGCCCCTCTTACGCAGTATTTT. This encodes CASSLGQAPLTQYF.

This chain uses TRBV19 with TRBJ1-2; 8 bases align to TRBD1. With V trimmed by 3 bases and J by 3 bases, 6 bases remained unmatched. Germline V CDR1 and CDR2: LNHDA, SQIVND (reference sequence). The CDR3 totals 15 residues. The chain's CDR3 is CASSIVTGGYYGYTF. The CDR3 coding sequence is TGTGCCAGTAGTATTGTCACAGGGGGATACTATGGCTACACCTTC.

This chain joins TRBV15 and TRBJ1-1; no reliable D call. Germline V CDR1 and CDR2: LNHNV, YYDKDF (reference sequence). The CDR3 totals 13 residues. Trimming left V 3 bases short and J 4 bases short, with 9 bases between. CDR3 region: CATSRLFGTEAFF. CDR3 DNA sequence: TGTGCCACCAGCAGGCTATTCGGCACTGAAGCTTTCTTT.

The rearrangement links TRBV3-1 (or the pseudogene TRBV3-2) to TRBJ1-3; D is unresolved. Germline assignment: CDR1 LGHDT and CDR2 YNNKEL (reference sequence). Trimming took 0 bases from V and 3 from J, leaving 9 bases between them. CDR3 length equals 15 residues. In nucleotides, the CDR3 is TGTGCCAGCAGCCAAGATGGAGTGCGTGGAAACACCATATATTTT. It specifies CASSQDGVRGNTIYF.

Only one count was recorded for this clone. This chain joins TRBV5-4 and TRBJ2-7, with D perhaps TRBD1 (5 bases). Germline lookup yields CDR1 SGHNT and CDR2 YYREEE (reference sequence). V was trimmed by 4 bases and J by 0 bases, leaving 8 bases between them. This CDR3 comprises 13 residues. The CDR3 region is CASSPGASYEQYF. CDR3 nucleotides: TGTGCCAGCAGCCCTGGGGCCTCCTACGAGCAGTACTTC.

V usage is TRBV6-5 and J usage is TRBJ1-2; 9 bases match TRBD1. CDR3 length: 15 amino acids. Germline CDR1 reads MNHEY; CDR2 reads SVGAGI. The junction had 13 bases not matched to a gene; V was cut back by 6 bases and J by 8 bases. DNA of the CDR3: TGTGCCAGCAGGGCGGAGGGACAGGGAGGCTGGGGCTACACCTTC. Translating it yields CASRAEGQGGWGYTF.

CDR3 sequence: CASSRQDNNYGYTF. CDR3 nucleotide sequence: TGTGCCAGCAGCCGACAGGACAATAACTATGGCTACACCTTC. The chain recombines TRBV25-1 with TRBJ1-2, with a tentative D call TRBD1 (6 bases). The CDR3 is 14 residues long. V lost 6 bases and J 1 base, leaving 12 bases between the germline ends. Germline CDR1 reads MGHDK; CDR2 reads SYGVNS.

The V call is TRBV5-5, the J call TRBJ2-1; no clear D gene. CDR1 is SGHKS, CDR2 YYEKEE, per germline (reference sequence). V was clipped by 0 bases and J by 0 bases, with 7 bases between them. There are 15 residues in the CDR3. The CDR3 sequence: CASSLDGSSYNEQFF. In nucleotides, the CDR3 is TGTGCCAGCAGCTTGGATGGCAGCTCCTACAATGAGCAGTTCTTC.

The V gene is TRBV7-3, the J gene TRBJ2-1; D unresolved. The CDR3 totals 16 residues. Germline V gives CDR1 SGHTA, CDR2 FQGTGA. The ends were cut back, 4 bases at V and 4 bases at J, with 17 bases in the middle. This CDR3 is CASSSLRGGTYNEQFF. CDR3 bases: TGTGCCAGCAGCTCCCTCCGCGGCGGAACTTACAATGAGCAGTTCTTC.

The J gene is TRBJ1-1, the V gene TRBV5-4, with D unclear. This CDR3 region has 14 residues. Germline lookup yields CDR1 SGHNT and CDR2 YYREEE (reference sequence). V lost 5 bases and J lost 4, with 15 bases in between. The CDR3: CASRRRDLGTEAFF. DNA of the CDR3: TGTGCCAGCAGACGGCGGGATTTGGGCACTGAAGCTTTCTTT.

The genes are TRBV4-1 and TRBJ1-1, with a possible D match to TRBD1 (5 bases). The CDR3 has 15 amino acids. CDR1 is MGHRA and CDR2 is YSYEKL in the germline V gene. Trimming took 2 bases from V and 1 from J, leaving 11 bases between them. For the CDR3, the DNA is TGCGCCAGCAGCCAACAGGGTGGTGCGAACACTGAAGCTTTCTTT. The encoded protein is CASSQQGGANTEAFF.

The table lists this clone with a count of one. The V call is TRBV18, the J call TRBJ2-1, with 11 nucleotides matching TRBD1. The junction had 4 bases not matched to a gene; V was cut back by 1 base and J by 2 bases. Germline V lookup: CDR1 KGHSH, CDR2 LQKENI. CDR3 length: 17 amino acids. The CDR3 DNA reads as TGTGCCAGCTCACCACTGCTGGGACAGGGGGCCTACAATGAGCAGTTCTTC. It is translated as CASSPLLGQGAYNEQFF. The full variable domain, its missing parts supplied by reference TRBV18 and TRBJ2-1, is NAGVMQNPRHLVRRRGQEARLRCSPMKGHSHVYWYRQLPEEGLKFMVYLQKENIIDESGMPKERFSAEFPKEGPSILRIQQVVRGDSAAYFCASSPLLGQGAYNEQFFGPGTRLTVL.